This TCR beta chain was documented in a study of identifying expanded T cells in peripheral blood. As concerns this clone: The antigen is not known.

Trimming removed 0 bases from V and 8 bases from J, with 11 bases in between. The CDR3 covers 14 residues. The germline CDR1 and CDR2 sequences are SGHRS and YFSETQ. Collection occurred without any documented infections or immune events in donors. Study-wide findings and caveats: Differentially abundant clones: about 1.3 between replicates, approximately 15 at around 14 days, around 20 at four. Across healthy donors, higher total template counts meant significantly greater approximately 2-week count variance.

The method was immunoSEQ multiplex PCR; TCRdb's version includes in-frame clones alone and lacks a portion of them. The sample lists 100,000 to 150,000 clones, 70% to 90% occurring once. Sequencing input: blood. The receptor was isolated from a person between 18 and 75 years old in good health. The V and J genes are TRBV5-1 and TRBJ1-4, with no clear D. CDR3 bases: TGCGCCAGCAGCTTGGCCTTAGGGAGGGAAAAACTGTTTTTT. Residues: CASSLALGREKLFF.